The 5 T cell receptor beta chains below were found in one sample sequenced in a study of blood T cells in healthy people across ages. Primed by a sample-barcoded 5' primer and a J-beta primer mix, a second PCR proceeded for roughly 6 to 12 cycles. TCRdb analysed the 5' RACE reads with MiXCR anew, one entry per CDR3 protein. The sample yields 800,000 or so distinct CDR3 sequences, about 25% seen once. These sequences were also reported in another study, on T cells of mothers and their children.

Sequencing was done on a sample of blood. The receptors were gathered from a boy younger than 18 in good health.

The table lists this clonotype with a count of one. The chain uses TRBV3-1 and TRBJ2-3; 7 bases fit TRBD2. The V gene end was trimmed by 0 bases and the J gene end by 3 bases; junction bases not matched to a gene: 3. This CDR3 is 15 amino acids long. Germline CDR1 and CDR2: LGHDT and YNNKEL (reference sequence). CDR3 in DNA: TGTGCCAGCAGCCAAGATATCGGGGGGACAGATACGCAGTATTTT. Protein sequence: CASSQDIGGTDTQYF.

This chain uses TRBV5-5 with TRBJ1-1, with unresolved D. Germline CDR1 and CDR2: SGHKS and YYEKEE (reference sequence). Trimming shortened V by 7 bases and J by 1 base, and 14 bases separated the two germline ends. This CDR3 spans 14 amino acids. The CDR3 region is CASAERLTNTEAFF. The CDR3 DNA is TGTGCCAGCGCCGAACGACTCACGAACACTGAAGCTTTCTTT.

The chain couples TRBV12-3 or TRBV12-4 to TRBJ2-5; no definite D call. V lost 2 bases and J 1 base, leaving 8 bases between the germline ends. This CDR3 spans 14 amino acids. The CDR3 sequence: CASSLSSPQETQYF. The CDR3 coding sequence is TGTGCCAGCAGTTTAAGTAGCCCCCAAGAGACCCAGTACTTC.

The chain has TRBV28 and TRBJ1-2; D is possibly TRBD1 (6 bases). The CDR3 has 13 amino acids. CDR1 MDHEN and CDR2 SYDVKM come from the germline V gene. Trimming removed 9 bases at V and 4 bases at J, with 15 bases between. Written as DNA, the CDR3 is TGTGCCAGTAGCCCGGACAGCGTCTATGGCTACACCTTC. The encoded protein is CASSPDSVYGYTF.

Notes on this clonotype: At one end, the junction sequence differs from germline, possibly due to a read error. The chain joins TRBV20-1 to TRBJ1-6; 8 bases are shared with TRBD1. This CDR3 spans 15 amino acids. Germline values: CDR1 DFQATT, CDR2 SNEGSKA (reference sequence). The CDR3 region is CGARAGTGVNSPLHF. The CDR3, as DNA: TGCGGTGCTAGAGCCGGGACAGGCGTCAATTCACCCCTCCACTTT.